This T cell receptor (beta chain) was recorded in a study of T-cell reconstitution after alpha-beta-depleted transplantation in children. A TCRbeta library incorporating unique molecular identifiers was prepared. One entry per CDR3 protein results from TCRdb running MiXCR on the PCR reads. The sample gives 600,000 to 700,000 distinct CDR3 sequences, about 15% of which show up once; about 1.1% is in the top ten. This clonotype has a handful of counts. Germline lookup yields CDR1 LGHNA and CDR2 YSLEER. CDR3 length equals 15 residues. V shed 4 bases and J 2 bases; nucleotides not matched to a gene: 4. Material: PBMCs from the stem cell graft donor, obtained from the stem cell graft. The chain joins TRBV4-3 to TRBJ1-2, with 10 bases fitting TRBD1. The TCR comes from a human donor who donated a stem cell graft to a child with acute myeloid leukemia. The CDR3 reads CASSPGTGANYGYTF. DNA for the CDR3: TGCGCCAGCAGCCCTGGGACAGGGGCAAACTATGGCTACACCTTC.